Presented here are 24 T cell receptor beta chains from one specimen sequenced in a study of T-cell memory formation after mild COVID-19. TCRdb called the 5' RACE reads again in MiXCR, with one record for every CDR3 protein. In the table there are 130,000 to 150,000 distinct CDR3 sequences, about 19% of which are singletons. Sequencing was carried out using PBMCs or a T cell subset sorted from them (not recorded which). The source is an adult woman who had mild COVID-19 (a few samples of this study predate the infection). Cell type and time point are not known.

V is TRBV7-9 and J is TRBJ1-1; weak D call: TRBD1 (6 bases). The CDR3 consists of 14 residues. V was cut by 3 bases and J by 4 bases, with 12 bases left in between. Germline values: CDR1 SEHNR, CDR2 FQNEAQ (reference sequence). The CDR3 DNA follows: TGTGCCAGCAGCTTCCCCACAGGGAGCACTGAAGCTTTCTTT. Translation: CASSFPTGSTEAFF.

This clonotype has just a few counts. The chain has TRBV5-1 and TRBJ2-5; TRBD2 agrees at 9 bases. Unmatched junction bases numbered 8, after V lost 6 bases and J lost 2 bases. This CDR3 comprises 15 residues. The V gene's germline CDR1 is SGHRS and CDR2 YFSETQ. CDR3 residues: CASIPVAGGQETQYF. CDR3 sequence (DNA): TGCGCCAGCATCCCGGTGGCGGGGGGGCAAGAGACCCAGTACTTC. The full variable domain, its missing parts supplied by reference TRBV5-1 and TRBJ2-5, is KAGVTQTPRYLIKTRGQQVTLSCSPISGHRSVSWYQQTPGQGLQFLFEYFSETQRNKGNFPGRFSGRQFSNSRSEMNVSTLELGDSALYLCASIPVAGGQETQYFGPGTRLLVL.

This clonotype has a handful of counts. The V gene is TRBV10-3, the J gene TRBJ2-7, with 11 bases identical to TRBD2. The germline V gene has CDR1 ENHRY and CDR2 SYGVKD. The V segment lost 4 bases and the J segment 1 base; nucleotides outside the gene matches: 6. This CDR3 region has 16 residues. The CDR3 loop is CAISGTSGRGSYEQYF. CDR3 in DNA: TGTGCCATCAGTGGCACTAGCGGGAGAGGGTCCTACGAGCAGTACTTC.

This clonotype has a handful of counts. The chain has TRBV7-9 and TRBJ2-3; perhaps TRBD2 as D (5 bases). Germline CDR1 SEHNR, CDR2 FQNEAQ (reference sequence). The CDR3 is 14 residues long. Between the trimmed V and J ends, which lost 10 bases and 1 base, there was a span of 15 bases. The CDR3 reads CATLAPPGTDTQYF. CDR3 in DNA: TGTGCCACCCTAGCTCCCCCGGGCACAGATACGCAGTATTTT. Full variable domain (outside the CDR3, taken from reference TRBV7-9 and TRBJ2-3): DTGVSQNPRHKITKRGQNVTFRCDPISEHNRLYWYRQTLGQGPEFLTYFQNEAQLEKSRLLSDRFSAERPKGSFSTLEIQRTEQGDSAMYLCATLAPPGTDTQYFGPGTRLTVL.

The V call is TRBV5-6, the J call TRBJ2-5; D is perhaps TRBD2 (6 bases). V was trimmed by 4 bases and J by 6 bases, leaving 16 bases between them. Germline assignment: CDR1 SGHDT and CDR2 YYEEEE. CDR3 length: 14 amino acids. CDR3 sequence reads: CASSPAGSTQTQYF. The CDR3 DNA reads as TGTGCCAGCAGCCCTGCCGGGAGCACCCAGACCCAGTACTTC.

This sequence joins TRBV7-2 and TRBJ1-1; D remains ambiguous. Germline V lookup: CDR1 SGHTA, CDR2 FQGNSA. The CDR3 has 14 amino acids. Trimming shortened V by 5 bases and J by 0 bases, and 10 bases separated the two germline ends. The CDR3, as DNA: TGTGCCAGCAGCAGAGACACCTTGAACACTGAAGCTTTCTTT. This codes for CASSRDTLNTEAFF. Full variable domain (outside the CDR3, taken from reference TRBV7-2 and TRBJ1-1): GAGVSQSPSNKVTEKGKDVELRCDPISGHTALYWYRQSLGQGLEFLIYFQGNSAPDKSGLPSDRFSAERTGGSVSTLTIQRTQQEDSAVYLCASSRDTLNTEAFFGQGTRLTVV.

This rearrangement joins TRBV10-3 to TRBJ2-2; a possible D gene is TRBD1 (6 bases). The CDR3 is 11 amino acids. CDR1 and CDR2 from the germline V gene are ENHRY and SYGVKD. CDR3 protein: CGTGTTGELFF. In DNA, the CDR3 is TGTGGCACAGGGACCACCGGGGAGCTGTTTTTT.

The rearrangement uses TRBV5-4 and TRBJ2-5; unclear D gene. The CDR3 covers 13 residues. V gave up 0 bases and J gave up 3 bases, with 6 bases separating them. Per the germline V gene, CDR1 is SGHNT and CDR2 is YYREEE (reference sequence). CDR3 nucleotide sequence: TGTGCCAGCAGCTTGGTGTCGGAAGAGACCCAGTACTTC. Protein product: CASSLVSEETQYF.

This clonotype showed up just once. This is likely a read error, given that the CDR3 carries no conserved phenylalanine or tryptophan at its end. The chain carries TRBV5-1 and TRBJ2-3; 11 bases line up with TRBD1. Germline V gene lookup returns CDR1 SGHRS and CDR2 YFSETQ. The CDR3 spans 16 residues. With V trimmed by 2 bases and J by 1 base, 3 bases remained unmatched. The CDR3 nucleotides read TGCGCCAGCAGCTTCGGACAGGGGGCGGGCACAGATACGCAGTATCTT. Its protein product is CASSFGQGAGTDTQYL.

The J gene is TRBJ2-6, the V gene TRBV19; no clear D. Germline assignment: CDR1 LNHDA and CDR2 SQIVND (reference sequence). Trimming took 4 bases from V and 0 from J, leaving 7 bases between them. The length of the CDR3 is 15 residues. CDR3 nucleotide sequence: TGTGCCAGTAGTACGACATTCTCTGGGGCCAACGTCCTGACTTTC. It yields the protein CASSTTFSGANVLTF.

The chain employs TRBV5-1 and TRBJ1-1; tentative D call: TRBD1 (5 bases). The germline V gene encodes CDR1 SGHRS and CDR2 YFSETQ. The CDR3 runs to 13 residues. Trimming stripped 4 bases from V and 3 bases from J, with 10 bases between. The CDR3 spells CASSHQGDTEAFF. CDR3 bases: TGCGCCAGCAGCCACCAGGGCGACACTGAAGCTTTCTTT.

This clonotype occurred a few times. The V and J genes are TRBV5-1 and TRBJ2-3, with 7 bases identical to TRBD2. The V and J ends lost 2 bases and 2 bases, in that order; junction bases with no gene match: 11. CDR1 and CDR2 (germline): SGHRS, YFSETQ. This CDR3 comprises 17 residues. The CDR3 nucleotides read TGCGCCAGCAGCTTCGGTTCACGGACTAGGTCCACAGATACGCAGTATTTT. Translation gives CASSFGSRTRSTDTQYF.

This clonotype was observed a handful of times. This sequence joins TRBV7-3 and TRBJ2-7; a weak D match, TRBD1 (5 bases). This CDR3 region has 14 residues. Trimming took off 5 bases at V and 0 bases at J, with 11 bases between the two ends. Germline CDR1 SGHTA, CDR2 FQGTGA. The CDR3 spells CASSPTTDSYEQYF. For the CDR3, the DNA is TGTGCCAGCAGCCCGACGACAGACTCCTACGAGCAGTACTTC.

The CDR3 here is CASSPTRSLETQYF. The CDR3 DNA is TGTGCCAGCAGCCCGACAAGGTCGTTGGAGACCCAGTACTTC. This chain joins TRBV7-6 and TRBJ2-5; unclear D gene. Germline assignment: CDR1 SGHVS and CDR2 FNYEAQ. The CDR3 has 14 residues. V lost 5 bases and J lost 5, with 15 bases in between.

The sample holds many counts of this clonotype. J is TRBJ2-3 and V is TRBV5-1, with 8 bases lining up with TRBD2. Germline V CDR1 and CDR2: SGHRS, YFSETQ. CDR3 size: 16 residues. With V trimmed by 0 bases and J by 5 bases, 8 bases remained unmatched. CDR3 sequence (DNA): TGCGCCAGCAGCTTGGAGGAGCGGGGGAGGGGAGATACGCAGTATTTT. Translated: CASSLEERGRGDTQYF. Full variable domain (missing parts from reference TRBV5-1 and TRBJ2-3): KAGVTQTPRYLIKTRGQQVTLSCSPISGHRSVSWYQQTPGQGLQFLFEYFSETQRNKGNFPGRFSGRQFSNSRSEMNVSTLELGDSALYLCASSLEERGRGDTQYFGPGTRLTVL.

V gene TRBV7-3 combines with J gene TRBJ2-3; D is unclear. Germline lookup yields CDR1 SGHTA and CDR2 FQGTGA. The CDR3 loop spans 13 amino acids. With 4 bases removed from V and 3 bases from J, the gap between germline ends came to 8 bases. This chain's CDR3 is CASSSRHTDTQYF. In nucleotides, the CDR3 is TGTGCCAGCAGCTCCCGCCATACAGATACGCAGTATTTT.

This clonotype has a handful of counts. The rearrangement joins TRBV7-9 to TRBJ1-1; no definite D call. CDR1 and CDR2 (germline): SEHNR, FQNEAQ (reference sequence). The CDR3 extends over 15 amino acids. Trimming took 2 bases from V and 3 from J, leaving 13 bases between them. CDR3 protein: CASSLFGGLDTEAFF. The CDR3 DNA sequence: TGTGCCAGCAGCTTATTCGGAGGGTTGGACACTGAAGCTTTCTTT.

This clonotype was picked up one time. This chain links TRBV5-5 with TRBJ1-5; possible D gene TRBD1, 6 bases. The CDR3 has 15 residues. CDR1 and CDR2 from the germline V gene are SGHKS and YYEKEE (reference sequence). V lost 0 bases to trimming and J lost 2 bases, with 9 bases between them. CDR3 protein: CASSLVPGGNQPQHF. The CDR3 DNA is TGTGCCAGCAGCTTGGTTCCAGGGGGCAATCAGCCCCAGCATTTT.

This clonotype showed up just a few times. The rearrangement joins TRBV4-1 to TRBJ1-1; 7 bases map to TRBD1. Looked up from germline, CDR1 is MGHRA and CDR2 is YSYEKL. The V gene end was trimmed by 2 bases and the J gene end by 1 base; junction bases not matched to a gene: 4. The CDR3 has 15 amino acids. The CDR3 sequence: CASSQPGQANTEAFF. CDR3 bases: TGCGCCAGCAGCCAACCAGGACAGGCGAACACTGAAGCTTTCTTT.

This chain uses TRBV7-6 with TRBJ2-7; 8 bases are a match to TRBD1. The CDR3 contains 13 residues. Germline assignment: CDR1 SGHVS and CDR2 FNYEAQ. The trim removed 5 bases at V and 2 bases at J, leaving 2 bases unmatched. CDR3 nucleotides: TGTGCCAGCAGCCGACAGGGGCCCTACGAGCAGTACTTC. Encoded protein: CASSRQGPYEQYF.

This clonotype was seen many times. This chain connects TRBV4-3 to TRBJ2-6; TRBD2 matches at 9 bases. The V gene's germline CDR1 is LGHNA and CDR2 YSLEER. V shed 6 bases and J 4 bases; nucleotides not matched to a gene: 7. The CDR3 is made up of 16 amino acids. This chain's CDR3 is CASSQQRGAGANVLTF. The CDR3 DNA is TGCGCCAGCAGTCAGCAGCGGGGGGCCGGGGCCAACGTCCTGACTTTC.

The J gene is TRBJ2-1, the V gene TRBV7-9; 7 positions agree with TRBD1. Germline assignment: CDR1 SEHNR and CDR2 FQNEAQ (reference sequence). The V gene end was trimmed by 3 bases and the J gene end by 15 bases; junction bases not matched to a gene: 26. CDR3 length equals 18 residues. The CDR3 DNA is TGTGCCAGCAGCTTTGAGGGAGAAACCGGGACAGTTAGGGCTCAATGGTTCTTC. It is translated as CASSFEGETGTVRAQWFF.

In its sample, this clonotype was seen a few times. The chain carries TRBV15 and TRBJ2-6, with a weak D call TRBD1 (5 bases). CDR3 length: 18 amino acids. Trimming removed 1 base at V and 2 bases at J, with 15 bases between. Germline CDR1 is LNHNV and CDR2 is YYDKDF (reference sequence). The DNA for the CDR3 is TGTGCCACCAGCAGAGTAAAGGGTAGGGGCCCTGGGGCCAACGTCCTGACTTTC. It encodes CATSRVKGRGPGANVLTF.

This chain links TRBV20-1 with TRBJ2-5; either TRBD1 or TRBD2 may fit D (5 bases each). The V end was cut by 0 bases, the J end by 4 bases, with 12 bases between. From germline, CDR1 is DFQATT and CDR2 SNEGSKA (reference sequence). This CDR3 spans 14 amino acids. Here the CDR3 DNA reads TGCAGTGCTAGAGATCCCCGGGGCGCAGAGACCCAGTACTTC. Amino acids: CSARDPRGAETQYF.